This T cell receptor (beta chain) came from a study of PD-1 blockade in mismatch repair-deficient tumors. Notes on the study in general: Tumor-resident clones, often undetectable pretreatment in blood, expanded then contracted after pembrolizumab.

V lost 0 bases and J lost 3; bases outside the gene matches: 6. Per germline, CDR1 MNHEY and CDR2 SVGAGI. The CDR3 runs 16 residues. Sequencing used immunoSEQ multiplex PCR; TCRdb keeps in-frame clones, though not all of them. The sample consists of tens of thousands of clones, over 70% of them appearing once. Remarks on this clone: Its antigen remains unknown.

TCR sequencing covered a few patients who responded to pembrolizumab. The sample consisted of peripheral blood, taken less than 21 weeks after starting pembrolizumab. This sequence originates from an adult with mismatch repair-deficient cancer. This chain connects TRBV6-5 to TRBJ2-3; the match to TRBD1 covers 7 bases. The CDR3 here is CASSYSTGYMTDTQYF. DNA for the CDR3: TGTGCCAGCAGTTACTCGACAGGGTATATGACAGATACGCAGTATTTT.